This T cell receptor beta chain is from a study of T cells in Graves' hyperthyroidism and ophthalmopathy. Graves' hyperthyroidism showing no ophthalmopathy progression within 18 months was considered stable. Hyperthyroidism, newly diagnosed and lasting under 2 months, affected patients aged 18 to 65. Diagnosing involved the use of clinical symptoms, serum thyroxine and TRAb, thyroid ultrasound and orbital computed tomography. The investigators amplified TCR beta CDR3 regions from RNA transcripts. In the first-round RT-PCR of the TCR CDR3, the HTBI primer set was used. TCRdb used MiXCR to reprocess the multiplex PCR reads, holding one entry per CDR3 protein. Of 300,000 to 450,000 distinct CDR3 sequences listed, 14% were seen once; the top ten hold approximately 11%. This clonotype has a count of ten or more. What it binds is not known. This CDR3 is built from 15 residues. V dropped 6 bases and J dropped 4; count of bases not matched to a gene: 6.

Study outcomes and limitations: Blood also held most thyroid clonotypes expanded beyond 0.001.

The chain recombines TRBV12-3 or TRBV12-4 with TRBJ2-1, with 10 nucleotides matching TRBD1. This sequence originates from a woman aged 60-75 years with Graves' hyperthyroidism. The sequenced sample consisted of blood. The CDR3 DNA reads TGTGCCAGCAGATCCGGACAGGGGGTATACAATGAGCAGTTCTTC. This encodes CASRSGQGVYNEQFF.